The 13 T cell receptor beta chains listed next were all sequenced from one sample in a study of T cell responses to AZD1222 COVID-19 vaccine. Here immunoSEQ multiplex PCR was the method, and the copy in TCRdb shows in-frame clones only, minus some. The sample records around 130,000 clones, 85% to 90% being singletons. Sample: peripheral blood, taken on day 0 of AZD1222 vaccination. These receptors all come from an adult in good health.

This clone occurred once. J is TRBJ1-3 and V is TRBV3-1 (or the pseudogene TRBV3-2); possible D gene TRBD1, 6 bases. The V end was cut by 4 bases, the J end by 2 bases, with 15 bases between. CDR3 length equals 16 residues. CDR1 and CDR2 (germline): LGHDT, YNNKEL (reference sequence). The chain's CDR3 is CASSLTGISTGNTIYF. CDR3 nucleotide sequence: TGTGCCAGCAGCCTTACAGGGATTAGCACTGGAAACACCATATATTTT.

The J gene is TRBJ2-7, the V gene TRBV5-4, with D perhaps matching TRBD2 (5 bases). Trimming cost V 0 bases and J 3 bases, with 13 bases left between them. The length of the CDR3 is 15 residues. The germline CDR1 and CDR2 sequences are SGHNT and YYREEE (reference sequence). For the CDR3, the DNA is TGTGCCAGCAGCTTGGAGGTGGGAGAGGGCTACGAGCAGTACTTC. Protein product: CASSLEVGEGYEQYF.

This clone was counted a few times. The rearrangement uses TRBV6-1 and TRBJ1-5; D unclear. CDR1 and CDR2 from the germline V gene are MNHNS and SASEGT. Trimming stripped 1 base from V and 0 bases from J, with 16 bases between. The CDR3 covers 18 residues. This CDR3 reads CASSEVPYGSYSNQPQHF. For the CDR3, the DNA is TGTGCCAGCAGTGAAGTTCCTTACGGAAGCTATAGCAATCAGCCCCAGCATTTT.

This chain links TRBV10-3 with TRBJ2-3; D may correspond to TRBD1 or TRBD2 (6 bases each). This CDR3 spans 15 amino acids. CDR1 is ENHRY and CDR2 is SYGVKD in the germline V gene. The germline V and J ends were trimmed by 7 bases and 2 bases, with 16 bases remaining between them. The CDR3 DNA reads TGTGCCATCAAAGGAGGGGACAACGACACAGATACGCAGTATTTT. It yields the protein CAIKGGDNDTDTQYF.

This clone was observed a handful of times. V usage is TRBV6-1 and J usage is TRBJ1-6, with 7 nucleotides matching TRBD1. V was pared by 2 bases and J by 10 bases, with 14 bases of the junction left unmatched. Germline CDR1 reads MNHNS; CDR2 reads SASEGT. The CDR3 spans 17 residues. CDR3 loop: CASSEYPPWQGESPLHF. CDR3 bases: TGTGCCAGCAGTGAATACCCCCCCTGGCAGGGGGAGTCACCCCTCCACTTT.

This sequence joins TRBV4-3 and TRBJ2-3; D gene ambiguous. V lost 0 bases, J lost 2 bases, and 12 bases lay in between. This CDR3 is built from 16 residues. Germline V gene data show CDR1 as LGHNA and CDR2 as YSLEER. CDR3 sequence: CASSQDRAHFTDTQYF. In DNA, the CDR3 is TGCGCCAGCAGCCAAGATAGGGCACACTTCACAGATACGCAGTATTTT.

This clone was seen a single time. The chain joins TRBV12-5 to TRBJ2-1; either TRBD1 or TRBD2 may supply D (6 bases each). Trimming removed 3 bases at V and 6 bases at J, with 30 bases between. Germline V CDR1 and CDR2: LGHNT, FRNRAP. The CDR3 has 20 amino acids. CDR3 DNA: TGTGCTAGTGGTTTACGTCAAGGGGGGCTAGCGCAATTTAGTGTCAATGAGCAGTTCTTC. Its translation is CASGLRQGGLAQFSVNEQFF.

The V and J genes are TRBV7-2 and TRBJ1-1, with no clear D. Trimming pared 1 base from V and 1 base from J, leaving 4 bases between. The germline V gene has CDR1 SGHTA and CDR2 FQGNSA. CDR3 size: 13 residues. CDR3 amino acids: CASSLGTNTEAFF. CDR3 in DNA: TGTGCCAGCAGCTTAGGGACGAACACTGAAGCTTTCTTT. Filled out from reference TRBV7-2 and TRBJ1-1, the complete variable domain reads GAGVSQSPSNKVTEKGKDVELRCDPISGHTALYWYRQSLGQGLEFLIYFQGNSAPDKSGLPSDRFSAERTGGSVSTLTIQRTQQEDSAVYLCASSLGTNTEAFFGQGTRLTVV.

The V gene is TRBV29-1, the J gene TRBJ2-3; tentative D call: TRBD2 (6 bases). The germline gives CDR1 SQVTM, CDR2 ANQGSEA. V lost 3 bases and J lost 0, with 13 bases in between. The length of the CDR3 is 15 residues. CDR3 region: CSVDNGRTSTDTQYF. CDR3 DNA: TGCAGCGTTGATAACGGGAGAACTAGCACAGATACGCAGTATTTT.

The chain uses TRBV19 and TRBJ1-5; 7 positions match TRBD1. J was trimmed by 7 bases and V by 6 bases; bases with no gene match: 6. The CDR3 consists of 13 residues. From germline, CDR1 is LNHDA and CDR2 SQIVND (reference sequence). The CDR3 is CASRTGDSQPQHF. The CDR3, as DNA: TGTGCCAGTAGAACAGGGGACTCACAGCCCCAGCATTTT.

The CDR3 loop reads CASSDLTSGSFSSEQFF. The CDR3 DNA is TGTGCCAGCAGCGACTTGACTAGCGGGAGTTTCTCCAGTGAGCAGTTCTTC. The gene calls are TRBV7-3 and TRBJ2-1; 12 positions match TRBD2. Losses at the gene ends were 5 bases for V and 9 bases for J; bases not matched to a gene: 14. CDR1 is SGHTA, CDR2 FQGTGA, per germline. This CDR3 has 17 residues.

The chain recombines TRBV7-9 with TRBJ2-7, with D possibly being TRBD1 or TRBD2 (6 bases each). V dropped 4 bases and J dropped 1 base, with 14 bases sitting between them. This CDR3 is 15 amino acids long. The germline gives CDR1 SEHNR, CDR2 FQNEAQ (reference sequence). In nucleotides, the CDR3 is TGTGCCAGCAGCTCAGGGGAGGAAAGGTCCTACGAGCAGTACTTC. It codes for CASSSGEERSYEQYF.

The genes are TRBV10-2 and TRBJ2-7, with TRBD1 matching 7 bases. In germline, CDR1 is WSHSY, CDR2 SAAADI. After removal of 2 bases from V and 0 bases from J, the junction contained 7 bases not matched to a gene. CDR3 length equals 16 residues. CDR3 coding DNA: TGCGCCAGCAGTGAGGAGGGACAGCTCTACTCCTACGAGCAGTACTTC. Residues: CASSEEGQLYSYEQYF.